This T cell receptor beta chain was found in a study of PD-1 blockade in classical Hodgkin lymphoma. Points from the study as a whole: Underlying causes for the observed repertoire differences were not defined, possibly disease activity or prior therapy.

The repertoire was sequenced with immunoSEQ multiplex PCR; TCRdb's copy has only in-frame clones and lacks some. The sample lists about 150,000 clones; 78% were seen once. Each and every patient relapsed after autologous stem cell transplantation, and patients got differing brentuximab vedotin exposure. Trimming pared 4 bases from V and 5 bases from J, leaving 13 bases between. This CDR3 is built from 14 residues. Germline assignment: CDR1 SEHNR and CDR2 FQNEAQ (reference sequence). Note on this clone: Its antigen is undetermined.

This specimen was peripheral blood mononuclear cells (PBMCs), taken before the second cycle of nivolumab. The V gene is TRBV7-9, the J gene TRBJ2-3; the D gene is possibly TRBD1 (6 bases). This clonotype originated in a human donor with classical Hodgkin lymphoma. The CDR3 loop reads CASSWTASQDTQYF. In DNA form, the CDR3 reads TGTGCCAGCAGCTGGACAGCTTCACAAGATACGCAGTATTTT.